These 9 T cell receptor beta chains originate from one sample sequenced in a study of blood T cells in healthy people across ages. A second PCR, run for about 7 to 11 cycles, used a sample-barcoded 5' primer plus a J-beta primer mix. From the 5' RACE reads, TCRdb called clonotypes with MiXCR, one entry per CDR3 protein. The table records 1.5 million to 1.8 million distinct CDR3 sequences, under 55% of them present only once. Material: blood. The receptors shown here come from a woman aged 18-29 years in good health.

This sequence joins TRBV5-5 and TRBJ2-3; a possible D gene is TRBD1 (6 bases). Germline V gene lookup returns CDR1 SGHKS and CDR2 YYEKEE (reference sequence). The CDR3 contains 16 residues. Trimming removed 2 bases at V and 2 bases at J, with 15 bases between. CDR3 amino acids: CASSFLAGDLTDTQYF. CDR3 in DNA: TGTGCCAGCAGCTTCCTCGCAGGGGACCTCACAGATACGCAGTATTTT.

The table lists this clonotype with a few counts. V gene TRBV10-1 combines with J gene TRBJ1-5; D is possibly TRBD1 (5 bases). CDR1 is WNHNN, CDR2 SYGVQD, per germline (reference sequence). This CDR3 has 14 amino acids. Trimming left V 6 bases short and J 0 bases short, with 9 bases between. The CDR3 is CASRDKYSNQPQHF. In nucleotides, the CDR3 is TGCGCCAGCAGGGACAAGTATAGCAATCAGCCCCAGCATTTT.

This clonotype was counted only a few times. The chain uses TRBV28 and TRBJ2-5; TRBD2 agrees at 8 bases. Germline assignment: CDR1 MDHEN and CDR2 SYDVKM. The CDR3 loop spans 13 amino acids. The V and J ends lost 8 bases and 5 bases, in that order; junction bases with no gene match: 7. The DNA for the CDR3 is TGTGCCAGCCAAGCGGGAGATGTGGAGACCCAGTACTTC. Its protein is CASQAGDVETQYF.

This clonotype was seen only a few times. The chain joins TRBV7-2 to TRBJ2-3; D is ambiguous. CDR1 SGHTA and CDR2 FQGNSA come from the germline V gene. The CDR3 extends over 17 amino acids. Trimming stripped 4 bases from V and 0 bases from J, with 17 bases between. The CDR3 spells CASSWPVSATSTDTQYF. CDR3 sequence (DNA): TGTGCCAGCAGCTGGCCGGTCTCAGCGACAAGCACAGATACGCAGTATTTT.

This chain joins TRBV4-1 and TRBJ2-7; 7 bases map to TRBD2. The CDR3 has 18 amino acids. Germline trimming cut 2 bases from V and 0 bases from J; bases unmatched to any gene: 13. Germline-derived CDR1 and CDR2 are MGHRA and YSYEKL. For the CDR3, the DNA is TGCGCCAGCAGCCAACTTTTCCGGGACTACCAAAGCTCCTACGAGCAGTACTTC. Its translation is CASSQLFRDYQSSYEQYF.

As to this clonotype: One end of the junction varies from germline; a read error may be responsible. This chain connects TRBV20-1 to TRBJ2-7; 9 nucleotides line up with TRBD2. Germline CDR1 DFQATT, CDR2 SNEGSKA (reference sequence). The CDR3 totals 14 residues. The CDR3 here is CSARRAGGSYEQYF. CDR3 sequence (DNA): TGCAGTGCTAGAAGGGCGGGAGGGTCCTATGAGCAGTACTTC.

In its sample, this clonotype was seen a few times. J is TRBJ1-2 and V is TRBV12-3 or TRBV12-4, with D uncertain. Trimming took off 3 bases at V and 4 bases at J, with 6 bases between the two ends. This CDR3 region has 12 residues. The CDR3 region has the DNA TGTGCCAGCAGTTTCTTCGCCTATGGCTACACCTTC. Translated: CASSFFAYGYTF.

This clonotype was seen a handful of times. The rearrangement uses TRBV3-1 and TRBJ2-7; 10 nucleotides agree with TRBD2. Germline assignment: CDR1 LGHDT and CDR2 YNNKEL (reference sequence). The CDR3 has 15 amino acids. V lost 4 bases and J lost 2; bases outside the gene matches: 5. The CDR3 region has the DNA TGTGCCAGCAGCCGAGAACTAGCGGGGACCTACGAGCAGTACTTC. It yields the protein CASSRELAGTYEQYF.

J is TRBJ2-4 and V is TRBV11-2, with TRBD2 matching 11 bases. Germline CDR1 SGHAT, CDR2 FQNNGV. Unmatched junction bases numbered 9, after V lost 2 bases and J lost 0 bases. The CDR3 runs 19 residues. CDR3 sequence: CASSLPPGLADLAKNIQYF. The CDR3 coding sequence is TGTGCCAGCAGCTTACCACCGGGACTAGCGGATCTAGCCAAAAACATTCAGTACTTC.